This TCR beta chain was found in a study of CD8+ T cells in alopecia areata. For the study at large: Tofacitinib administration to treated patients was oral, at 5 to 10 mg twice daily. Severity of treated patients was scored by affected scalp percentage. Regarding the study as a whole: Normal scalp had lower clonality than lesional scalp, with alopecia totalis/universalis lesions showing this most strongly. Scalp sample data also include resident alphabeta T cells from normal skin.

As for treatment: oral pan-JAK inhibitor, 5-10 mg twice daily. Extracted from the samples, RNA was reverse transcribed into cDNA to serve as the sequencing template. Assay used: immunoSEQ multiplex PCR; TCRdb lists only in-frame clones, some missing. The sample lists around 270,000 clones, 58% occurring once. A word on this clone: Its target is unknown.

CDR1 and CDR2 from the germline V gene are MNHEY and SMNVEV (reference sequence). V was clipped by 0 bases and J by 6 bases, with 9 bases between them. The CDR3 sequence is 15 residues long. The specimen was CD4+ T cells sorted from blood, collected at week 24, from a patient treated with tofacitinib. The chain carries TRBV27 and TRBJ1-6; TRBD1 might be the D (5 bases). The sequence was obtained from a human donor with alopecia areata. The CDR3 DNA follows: TGTGCCAGCAGTTTATCGTGGCAGGGTAATTCACCCCTCCACTTT. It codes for CASSLSWQGNSPLHF.